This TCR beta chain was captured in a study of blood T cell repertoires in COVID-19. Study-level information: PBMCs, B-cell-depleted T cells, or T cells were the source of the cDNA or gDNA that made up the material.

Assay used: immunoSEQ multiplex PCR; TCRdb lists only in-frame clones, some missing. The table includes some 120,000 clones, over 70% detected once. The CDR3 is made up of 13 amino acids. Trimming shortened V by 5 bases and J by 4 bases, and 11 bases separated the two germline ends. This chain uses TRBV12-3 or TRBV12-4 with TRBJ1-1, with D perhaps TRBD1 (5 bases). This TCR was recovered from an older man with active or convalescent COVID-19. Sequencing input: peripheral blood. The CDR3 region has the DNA TGTGCCAGCAGTGTCAGGGAAGGCACTGAAGCTTTCTTT. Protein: CASSVREGTEAFF.